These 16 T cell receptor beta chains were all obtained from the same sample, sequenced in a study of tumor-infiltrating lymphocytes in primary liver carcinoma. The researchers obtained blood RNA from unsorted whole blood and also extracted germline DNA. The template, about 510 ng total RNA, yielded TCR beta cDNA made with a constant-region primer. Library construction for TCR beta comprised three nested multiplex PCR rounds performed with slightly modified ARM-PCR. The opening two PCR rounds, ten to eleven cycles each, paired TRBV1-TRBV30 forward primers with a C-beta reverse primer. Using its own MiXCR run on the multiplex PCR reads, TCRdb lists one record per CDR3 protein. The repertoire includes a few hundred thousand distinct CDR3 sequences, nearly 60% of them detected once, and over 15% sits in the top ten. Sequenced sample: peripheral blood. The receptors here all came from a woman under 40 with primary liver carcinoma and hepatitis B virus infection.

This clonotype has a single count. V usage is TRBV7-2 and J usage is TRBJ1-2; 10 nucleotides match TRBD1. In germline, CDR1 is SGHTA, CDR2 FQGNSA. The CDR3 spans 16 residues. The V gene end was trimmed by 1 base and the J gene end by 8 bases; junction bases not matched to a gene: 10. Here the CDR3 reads CASSLETGGASWGYTF. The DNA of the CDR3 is TGTGCCAGCAGCTTAGAGACAGGGGGCGCATCTTGGGGCTACACCTTC.

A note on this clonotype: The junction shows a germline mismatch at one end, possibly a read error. CDR3 nucleotides: TGTGCCAGCAGTATTAGGGGACTAACTGGCTATGAGCAGCTCTTC. Protein: CASSIRGLTGYEQLF. The chain uses TRBV11-2 and TRBJ2-1; 7 bases map to TRBD2. The germline V gene encodes CDR1 SGHAT and CDR2 FQNNGV. This CDR3 contains 15 residues.

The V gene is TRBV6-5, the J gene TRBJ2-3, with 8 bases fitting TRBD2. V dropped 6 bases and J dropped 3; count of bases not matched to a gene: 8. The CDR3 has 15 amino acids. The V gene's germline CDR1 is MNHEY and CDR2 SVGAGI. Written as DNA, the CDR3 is TGTGCCAGCAGGGATAGCGGGGCGGGGACAGATACGCAGTATTTT. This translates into CASRDSGAGTDTQYF.

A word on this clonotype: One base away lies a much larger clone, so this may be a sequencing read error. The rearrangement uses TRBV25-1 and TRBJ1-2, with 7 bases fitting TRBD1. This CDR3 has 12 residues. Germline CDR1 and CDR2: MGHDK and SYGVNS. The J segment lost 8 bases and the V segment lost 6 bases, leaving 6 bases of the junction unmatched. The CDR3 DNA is TGTGCCAGCAGCAAGCAGGGGGAAGGCTACACCTTC. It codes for CASSKQGEGYTF.

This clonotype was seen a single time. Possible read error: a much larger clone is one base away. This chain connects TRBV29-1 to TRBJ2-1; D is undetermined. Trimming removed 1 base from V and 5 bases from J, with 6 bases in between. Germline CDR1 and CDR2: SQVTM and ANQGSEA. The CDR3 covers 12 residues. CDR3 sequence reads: CSVEASHNEQFF. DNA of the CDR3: TGCAGCGTTGAAGCTTCGCACAATGAGCAGTTCTTC.

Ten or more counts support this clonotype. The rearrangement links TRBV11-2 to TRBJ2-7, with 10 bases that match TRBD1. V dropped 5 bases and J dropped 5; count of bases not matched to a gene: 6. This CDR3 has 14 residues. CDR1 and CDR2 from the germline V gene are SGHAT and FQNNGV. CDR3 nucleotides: TGTGCCAGCAGCCTTTCGACAGGGGGCCACGAGCAGTACTTC. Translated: CASSLSTGGHEQYF.

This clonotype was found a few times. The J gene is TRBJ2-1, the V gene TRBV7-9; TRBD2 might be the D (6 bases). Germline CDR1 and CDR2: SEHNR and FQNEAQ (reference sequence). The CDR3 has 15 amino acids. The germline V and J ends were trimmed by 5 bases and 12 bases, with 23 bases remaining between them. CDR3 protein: CASSPMGLVLRGQFF. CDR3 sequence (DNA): TGTGCCAGCAGCCCAATGGGACTGGTCCTTAGGGGGCAGTTCTTC.

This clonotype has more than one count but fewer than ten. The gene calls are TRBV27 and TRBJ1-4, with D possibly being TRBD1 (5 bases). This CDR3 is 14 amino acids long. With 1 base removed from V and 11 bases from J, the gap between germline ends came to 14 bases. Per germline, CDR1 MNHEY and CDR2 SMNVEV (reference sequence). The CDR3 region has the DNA TGTGCCAGCAGTTTATTGGGGGAGTTGGGGAAACTGTTTTTT. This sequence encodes CASSLLGELGKLFF.

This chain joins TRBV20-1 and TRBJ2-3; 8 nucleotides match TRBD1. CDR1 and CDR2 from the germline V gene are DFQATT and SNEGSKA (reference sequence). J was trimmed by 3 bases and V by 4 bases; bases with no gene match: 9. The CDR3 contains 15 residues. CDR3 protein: CSAKTPGQVTDTQYF. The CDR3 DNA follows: TGCAGTGCTAAAACCCCGGGACAGGTTACAGATACGCAGTATTTT.

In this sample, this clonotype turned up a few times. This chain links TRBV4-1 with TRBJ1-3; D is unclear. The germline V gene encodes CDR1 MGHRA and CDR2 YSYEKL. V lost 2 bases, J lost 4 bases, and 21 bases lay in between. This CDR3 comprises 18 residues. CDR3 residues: CASSQYSVRSGAGNTIYF. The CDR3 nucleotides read TGCGCCAGCAGCCAATACTCTGTCCGGTCGGGCGCCGGAAACACCATATATTTT.

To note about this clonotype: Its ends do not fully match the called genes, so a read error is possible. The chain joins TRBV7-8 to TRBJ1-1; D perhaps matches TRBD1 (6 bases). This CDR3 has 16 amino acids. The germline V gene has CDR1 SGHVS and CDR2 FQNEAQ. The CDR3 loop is CASGLAGAGTNTEAFF. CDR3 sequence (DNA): TGTGCCAGCGGCTTAGCGGGGGCAGGGACGAACACTGAAGCTTTCTTT.

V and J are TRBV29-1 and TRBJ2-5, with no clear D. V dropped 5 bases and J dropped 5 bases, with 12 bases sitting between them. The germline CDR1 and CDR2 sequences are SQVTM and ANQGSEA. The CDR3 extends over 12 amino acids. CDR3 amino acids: CSVPLGVETQYF. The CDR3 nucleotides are TGCAGCGTTCCACTGGGCGTGGAGACCCAGTACTTC. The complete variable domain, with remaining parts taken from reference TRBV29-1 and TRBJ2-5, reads SAVISQKPSRDICQRGTSLTIQCQVDSQVTMMFWYRQQPGQSLTLIATANQGSEATYESGFVIDKFPISRPNLTFSTLTVSNMSPEDSSIYLCSVPLGVETQYFGPGTRLLVL.

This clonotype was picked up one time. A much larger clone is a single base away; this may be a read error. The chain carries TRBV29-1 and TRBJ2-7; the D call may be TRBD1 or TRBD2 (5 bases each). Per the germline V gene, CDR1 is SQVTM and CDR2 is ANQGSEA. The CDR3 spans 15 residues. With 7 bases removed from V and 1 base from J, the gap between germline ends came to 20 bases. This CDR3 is CSAEGTFEESYEQYF. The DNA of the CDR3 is TGCAGCGCCGAGGGGACCTTCGAGGAATCCTACGAGCAGTACTTC.

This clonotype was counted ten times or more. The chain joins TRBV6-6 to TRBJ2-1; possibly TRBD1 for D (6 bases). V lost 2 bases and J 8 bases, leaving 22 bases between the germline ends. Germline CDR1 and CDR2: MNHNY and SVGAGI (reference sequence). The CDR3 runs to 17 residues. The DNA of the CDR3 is TGTGCCAGCAGTTACCCCTCCCAGGGGCAGGCAATGGATGAGCAGTTCTTC. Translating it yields CASSYPSQGQAMDEQFF.

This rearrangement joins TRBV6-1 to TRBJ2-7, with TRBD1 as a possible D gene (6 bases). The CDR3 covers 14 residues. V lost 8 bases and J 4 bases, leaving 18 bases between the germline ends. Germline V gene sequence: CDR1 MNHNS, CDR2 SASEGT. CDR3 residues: CASCNLGGMYEQYF. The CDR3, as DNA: TGTGCCAGCTGTAACCTAGGGGGAATGTACGAGCAGTACTTC.

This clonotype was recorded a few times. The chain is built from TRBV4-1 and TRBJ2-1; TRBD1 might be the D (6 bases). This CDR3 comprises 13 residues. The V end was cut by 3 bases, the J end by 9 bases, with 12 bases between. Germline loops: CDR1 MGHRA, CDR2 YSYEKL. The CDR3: CASSHPRTVEQFF. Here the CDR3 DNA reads TGCGCCAGCAGCCATCCAAGGACAGTTGAGCAGTTCTTC.